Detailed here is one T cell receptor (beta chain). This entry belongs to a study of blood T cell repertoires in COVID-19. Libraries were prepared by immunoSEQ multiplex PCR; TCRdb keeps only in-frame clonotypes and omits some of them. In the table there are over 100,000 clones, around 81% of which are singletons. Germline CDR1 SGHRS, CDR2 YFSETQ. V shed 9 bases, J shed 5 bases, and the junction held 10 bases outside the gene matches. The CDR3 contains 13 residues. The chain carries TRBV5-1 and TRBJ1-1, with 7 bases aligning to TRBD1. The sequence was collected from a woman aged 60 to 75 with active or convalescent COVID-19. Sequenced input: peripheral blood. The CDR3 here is CATKQGIGTEAFF. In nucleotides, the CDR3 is TGCGCCACCAAACAGGGGATAGGGACTGAAGCTTTCTTT.